The entry that follows covers one TCR beta chain sequence. This CDR3 has 12 amino acids. CDR1 is GTSNPN, CDR2 SVGIG, per germline (reference sequence). The V gene lost 0 bases and the J gene lost 5 bases, with 7 bases spanning the gap. The sample is drawn from a study of OX40 agonist ivuxolimab in advanced cancers. At the level of the study: Hepatocellular carcinoma, melanoma, renal cell or head and neck cancer occurred in dose-escalation patients.

Clones were sequenced by immunoSEQ multiplex PCR, and TCRdb holds only the in-frame ones, with some missing. The data show 68,000 or so clones, 84% seen once. The genes are TRBV30 and TRBJ2-5; the D is unclear. Sequenced material: CD4+ or CD8+ T cells sorted from blood, taken in a trial of the OX40 agonist ivuxolimab. The sequence came from an adult with an advanced solid tumor such as melanoma, head and neck, liver or kidney cancer. CDR3 sequence reads: CAWSVRPETQYF. DNA for the CDR3: TGTGCCTGGAGTGTCCGGCCGGAGACCCAGTACTTC.